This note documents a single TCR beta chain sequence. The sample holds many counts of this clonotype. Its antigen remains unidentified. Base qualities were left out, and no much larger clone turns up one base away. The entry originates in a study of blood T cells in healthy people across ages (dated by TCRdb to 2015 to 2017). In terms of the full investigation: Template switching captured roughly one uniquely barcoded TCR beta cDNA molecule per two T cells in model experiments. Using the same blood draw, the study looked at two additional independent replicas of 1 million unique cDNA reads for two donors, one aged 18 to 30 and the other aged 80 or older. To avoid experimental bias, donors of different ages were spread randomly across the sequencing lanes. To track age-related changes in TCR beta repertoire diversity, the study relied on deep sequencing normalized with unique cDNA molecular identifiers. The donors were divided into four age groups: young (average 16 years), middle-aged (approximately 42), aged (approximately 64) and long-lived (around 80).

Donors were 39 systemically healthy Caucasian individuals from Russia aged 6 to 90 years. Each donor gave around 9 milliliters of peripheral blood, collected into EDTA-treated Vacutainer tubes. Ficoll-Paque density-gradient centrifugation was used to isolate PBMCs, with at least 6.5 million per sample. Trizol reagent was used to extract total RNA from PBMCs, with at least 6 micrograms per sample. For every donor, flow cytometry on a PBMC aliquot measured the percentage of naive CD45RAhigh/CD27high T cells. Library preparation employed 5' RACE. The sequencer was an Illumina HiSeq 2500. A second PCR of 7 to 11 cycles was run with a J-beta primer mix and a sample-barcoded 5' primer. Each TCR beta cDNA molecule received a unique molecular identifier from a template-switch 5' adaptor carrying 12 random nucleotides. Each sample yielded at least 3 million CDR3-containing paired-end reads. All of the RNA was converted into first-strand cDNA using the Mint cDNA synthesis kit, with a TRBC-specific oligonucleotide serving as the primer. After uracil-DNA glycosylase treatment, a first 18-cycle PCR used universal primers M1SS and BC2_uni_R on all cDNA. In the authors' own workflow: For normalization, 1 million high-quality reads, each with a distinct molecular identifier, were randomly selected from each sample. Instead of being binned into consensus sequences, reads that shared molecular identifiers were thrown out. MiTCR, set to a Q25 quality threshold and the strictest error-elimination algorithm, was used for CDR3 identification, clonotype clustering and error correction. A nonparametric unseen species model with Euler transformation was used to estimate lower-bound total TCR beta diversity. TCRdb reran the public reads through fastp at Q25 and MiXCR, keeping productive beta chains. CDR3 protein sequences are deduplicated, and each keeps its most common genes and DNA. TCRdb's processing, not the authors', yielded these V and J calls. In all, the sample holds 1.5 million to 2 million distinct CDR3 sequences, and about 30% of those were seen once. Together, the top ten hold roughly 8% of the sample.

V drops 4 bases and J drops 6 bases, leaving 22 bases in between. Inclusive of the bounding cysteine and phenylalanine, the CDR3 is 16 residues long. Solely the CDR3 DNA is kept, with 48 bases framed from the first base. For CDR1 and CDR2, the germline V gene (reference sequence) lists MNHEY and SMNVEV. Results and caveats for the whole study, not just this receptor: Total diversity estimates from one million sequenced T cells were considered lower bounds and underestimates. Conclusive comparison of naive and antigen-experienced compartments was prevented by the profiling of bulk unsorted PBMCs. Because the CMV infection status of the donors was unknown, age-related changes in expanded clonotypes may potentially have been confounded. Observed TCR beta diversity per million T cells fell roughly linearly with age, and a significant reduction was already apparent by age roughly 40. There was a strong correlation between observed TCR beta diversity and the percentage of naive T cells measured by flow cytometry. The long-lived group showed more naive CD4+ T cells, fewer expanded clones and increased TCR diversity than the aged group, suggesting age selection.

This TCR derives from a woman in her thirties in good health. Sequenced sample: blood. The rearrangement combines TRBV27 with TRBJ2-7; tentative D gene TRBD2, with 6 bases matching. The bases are TGTGCCAGCAGTTCACCGGGACGTAAGGGACTGGTCGAGCAGTACTTC. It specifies CASSSPGRKGLVEQYF.